A selection of T cell receptor beta chains follows, all from one sample in a study of OX40 agonist ivuxolimab in advanced cancers. TCRdb's copy holds only in-frame clones and misses some; the assay was immunoSEQ multiplex PCR. This table holds roughly 72,000 clones, 81% found once. Sample: CD4+ or CD8+ T cells sorted from blood, taken in a trial of the OX40 agonist ivuxolimab. All receptors come from an adult with an advanced solid tumor such as melanoma, head and neck, liver or kidney cancer. Both conserved end residues are part of each CDR3. The D gene is left open where the match is weak. Rows give clone size only sometimes, using once, few, many, or a class for an expanded clone.

abundance	v_gene	d_gene	j_gene	CDR3aa	CDR3nt
.	TRBV6-6	.	TRBJ1-5	CASSYIQGGQPQHF	TGTGCCAGCAGTTACATACAGGGTGGTCAGCCCCAGCATTTT
.	TRBV18	TRBD1	TRBJ2-1	CASSPPVGQGNNEQFF	TGTGCCAGCTCACCACCGGTAGGACAGGGGAACAATGAGCAGTTCTTC
.	TRBV4-3	TRBD2	TRBJ2-3	CASSRLAGDENTQYF	TGCGCCAGCAGCCGACTAGCGGGAGATGAGAATACGCAGTATTTT
.	TRBV7-3	.	TRBJ1-5	CASSLGNQPQHF	TGTGCCAGCAGCCTGGGCAATCAGCCCCAGCATTTT
medium-sized	TRBV27	.	TRBJ2-2	CASRPPAANTGELFF	TGTGCCAGCAGACCCCCAGCAGCCAACACCGGGGAGCTGTTTTTT
.	TRBV27	.	TRBJ1-6	CASSLSNSPLHF	TGTGCCAGCAGTTTATCGAATTCACCCCTCCACTTT
.	TRBV6-5	.	TRBJ1-1	CASRLDSMNTEAFF	TGTGCCAGCAGACTGGACAGCATGAACACTGAAGCTTTCTTT
.	TRBV10-3	TRBD1	TRBJ2-5	CAIRPTGQETQYF	TGTGCCATCAGACCGACAGGGCAAGAGACCCAGTACTTC
.	TRBV7-2	TRBD1	TRBJ1-4	CASSSTGQGGEKLFF	TGTGCCAGCAGCTCAACGGGACAGGGTGGCGAAAAACTGTTTTTT
few	TRBV19	TRBD1	TRBJ1-2	CASSVDRNYGYTF	TGTGCCAGTAGTGTGGACAGGAACTATGGCTACACCTTC
.	TRBV27	TRBD1	TRBJ2-3	CASSYRDRVTDTQYF	TGTGCCAGCAGTTACCGGGACAGGGTAACAGATACGCAGTATTTT
.	TRBV6-1	.	TRBJ2-7	CASRDTLGRVTEQYF	TGTGCCAGCAGGGATACCCTGGGCAGGGTGACCGAGCAGTACTTC
.	TRBV11-2	.	TRBJ2-1	CASSAQTGYNEQFF	TGTGCCAGCAGCGCCCAGACTGGCTACAATGAGCAGTTCTTC
.	TRBV5-1	TRBD1	TRBJ1-5	CASSLGTGMGQPQHF	TGCGCCAGCAGCTTAGGGACAGGGATGGGCCAGCCCCAGCATTTT
.	TRBV2	.	TRBJ2-3	CASSLEDTDTQYF	TGTGCCAGCAGCCTGGAAGACACAGATACGCAGTATTTT
.	TRBV13	.	TRBJ2-2	CASSLGRGSVAGELFF	TGTGCCAGCAGCTTAGGCCGAGGGAGCGTTGCCGGGGAGCTGTTTTTT
.	TRBV5-1	TRBD1	TRBJ1-4	CASSPEGAGHEKLFF	TGCGCCAGCAGCCCGGAGGGGGCGGGTCATGAAAAACTGTTTTTT
.	TRBV7-9	.	TRBJ1-5	CASSLTGSGSGLNQPQHF	TGTGCCAGCAGCCTCACAGGGTCCGGTTCAGGGTTGAATCAGCCCCAGCATTTT
.	TRBV29-1	.	TRBJ1-2	CSVGQDYGYTF	TGCAGCGTTGGACAGGACTATGGCTACACCTTC
.	TRBV18	.	TRBJ1-1	CASAGQTNTEAFF	TGTGCCAGCGCTGGACAAACGAACACTGAAGCTTTCTTT
.	TRBV7-2	.	TRBJ2-1	CASSLEFGRTSYNEQFF	TGTGCCAGCAGCTTAGAATTCGGCAGAACGTCCTACAATGAGCAGTTCTTC
.	TRBV6-6	TRBD1	TRBJ2-7	CASKLTGTESYEQYF	TGTGCCAGCAAACTGACCGGGACAGAGTCCTACGAGCAGTACTTC
.	TRBV5-1	.	TRBJ1-5	CASSFKGNQPQHF	TGCGCCAGCAGCTTCAAGGGCAATCAGCCCCAGCATTTT
.	TRBV18	TRBD1	TRBJ2-1	CASSPTGNTDEQFF	TGTGCCAGCTCACCGACAGGGAATACGGATGAGCAGTTCTTC
few	TRBV7-9	.	TRBJ2-7	CASSSGRAYEQYF	TGTGCCAGCAGCTCAGGCCGAGCCTACGAGCAGTACTTC
.	TRBV27	TRBD1	TRBJ2-3	CASSSTRQGDTQYF	TGTGCCAGCAGTTCCACCAGACAGGGCGATACGCAGTATTTT
.	TRBV15	.	TRBJ2-5	CATSKGSAGVQETQYF	TGTGCCACCAGCAAAGGTTCGGCAGGGGTCCAGGAGACCCAGTACTTC
.	TRBV2	.	TRBJ1-3	CASSGRGSGDTIYF	TGTGCCAGCAGTGGACGGGGTAGTGGAGACACCATATATTTT
.	TRBV7-2	.	TRBJ2-2	CASSTGRYGELFF	TGTGCCAGCAGCACGGGGCGGTACGGGGAGCTGTTTTTT
.	TRBV7-3	.	TRBJ2-7	CASSLTRAAPYEQYF	TGTGCCAGCAGCTTAACGCGGGCAGCTCCCTACGAGCAGTACTTC
.	TRBV30	TRBD1	TRBJ2-6	CAWRTGTGGSGANVLTF	TGTGCCTGGAGAACCGGGACAGGGGGATCTGGGGCCAACGTCCTGACTTTC
.	TRBV5-8	.	TRBJ2-2	CASSGVIPANTGELFF	TGTGCCAGCAGCGGGGTGATTCCCGCGAACACCGGGGAGCTGTTTTTT
.	TRBV2	TRBD2	TRBJ2-1	CASSPGKLAGSPYNEQFF	TGTGCCAGCAGTCCCGGGAAACTAGCGGGAAGTCCCTACAATGAGCAGTTCTTC
once	TRBV4-2	.	TRBJ1-6	CASSGVEGLVSSYNSPLHF	TGTGCCAGCAGCGGGGTGGAGGGACTCGTGAGCTCCTATAATTCACCCCTCCACTTT
.	TRBV4-1	.	TRBJ1-1	CASSQGVGFWGEAFF	TGCGCCAGCAGCCAAGGGGTCGGGTTTTGGGGTGAAGCTTTCTTT
.	TRBV19	.	TRBJ2-1	CASSTGYGGREQFF	TGTGCCAGTAGTACCGGATATGGGGGACGTGAGCAGTTCTTC
.	TRBV6-5	.	TRBJ1-1	CASSYSGSDTEAFF	TGTGCCAGCAGTTACTCAGGGTCGGACACTGAAGCTTTCTTT
.	TRBV29-1	.	TRBJ1-3	CSVVRSGNSGNTIYF	TGCAGCGTTGTAAGGTCAGGGAACTCTGGAAACACCATATATTTT
.	TRBV19	TRBD1	TRBJ1-6	CASTGTGAPSSYNSPLHF	TGTGCCAGTACCGGGACAGGGGCCCCGAGCTCCTATAATTCACCCCTCCACTTT
few	TRBV7-6	TRBD1	TRBJ1-6	CASSLRQGSSPLHF	TGTGCCAGCAGCTTACGACAGGGAAGCTCACCCCTCCACTTT
once	TRBV19	.	TRBJ1-6	CASSIGRQYNSPLHF	TGTGCCAGTAGTATAGGTCGCCAATATAATTCACCCCTCCACTTT
.	TRBV7-8	.	TRBJ1-6	CASSPHSPGDGSPLHF	TGTGCCAGCAGCCCCCACTCTCCCGGGGACGGATCACCCCTCCACTTT
once	TRBV14	TRBD2	TRBJ2-1	CASSPPTGTSRVDEQFF	TGTGCCAGCAGCCCACCGACCGGGACTAGCAGGGTTGATGAGCAGTTCTTC